This T cell receptor (beta chain) was obtained from a study of OX40 agonist ivuxolimab in advanced cancers. The table came from immunoSEQ multiplex PCR; TCRdb's copy has only in-frame clones and leaves some out. The table includes 58,000 or so clones, roughly nine tenths detected once. This receptor was identified in an adult with an advanced solid tumor such as melanoma, head and neck, liver or kidney cancer. This specimen was CD4+ or CD8+ T cells sorted from blood, taken in a trial of the OX40 agonist ivuxolimab.

Here the CDR3 reads CASSFAWDRDYEQYF. CDR3 DNA sequence: TGTGCCAGCAGTTTCGCCTGGGACAGGGACTACGAGCAGTACTTC. The gene calls are TRBV27 and TRBJ2-7; 9 nucleotides align to TRBD1. Losses at the gene ends were 3 bases for V and 3 bases for J; bases not matched to a gene: 6. This CDR3 is 15 amino acids long. Germline CDR1 and CDR2: MNHEY and SMNVEV (reference sequence).